Listed here are 12 T cell receptor beta chains from one sample, sequenced in a study of T-cell reconstitution after alpha-beta-depleted transplantation in children. The library targeted TCRbeta and was prepared with unique molecular identifiers. Using its own MiXCR run on the PCR reads, TCRdb lists one record per CDR3 protein. This table has over 450,000 distinct CDR3 sequences, approximately 10% appearing once. The material sequenced was PBMCs, taken before TCRalphabeta/CD19-depleted stem cell transplant. Every receptor here comes from a child aged 2 to 15 with inherited bone marrow failure, due to receive a stem cell transplant.

In its sample, this clonotype was seen many times. The chain couples TRBV20-1 to TRBJ2-2, with D tentatively TRBD2 (5 bases). Trimming removed 8 bases at V and 5 bases at J, with 12 bases between. Per germline, CDR1 DFQATT and CDR2 SNEGSKA (reference sequence). CDR3 size: 12 residues. The CDR3 here is CSLEGLTGELFF. The DNA of the CDR3 is TGCAGTCTCGAGGGTCTTACCGGGGAGCTGTTTTTT.

The table lists this clonotype with many counts. The V and J genes are TRBV29-1 and TRBJ1-1; the D gene is possibly TRBD1 (5 bases). In germline, CDR1 is SQVTM, CDR2 ANQGSEA. The CDR3 is 12 residues long. V shed 3 bases and J shed 11 bases, with 16 bases lying between them. CDR3 loop: CSVDSRGRGAFF. The CDR3 nucleotides read TGCAGCGTTGATTCTAGGGGAAGGGGCGCTTTCTTT.

This clonotype appeared many times. The chain links TRBV4-3 to TRBJ2-1, with 11 bases fitting TRBD1. V was pared by 0 bases and J by 6 bases, with 7 bases of the junction left unmatched. CDR1 is LGHNA, CDR2 YSLEER, per germline. This CDR3 is 17 amino acids long. CDR3 DNA: TGCGCCAGCAGCCAAGATCTATTCGGGACAGGGGGCAATGAGCAGTTCTTC. Amino acid sequence: CASSQDLFGTGGNEQFF.

This clonotype was detected ten times or more. The rearrangement joins TRBV6-2 or TRBV6-3 to TRBJ2-3; possible D gene TRBD2, 6 bases. The germline CDR1 and CDR2 sequences are MNHEY and SVGEGT. Trimming left V 4 bases short and J 2 bases short, with 10 bases between. This CDR3 region has 14 residues. CDR3 bases: TGTGCCAGCAGTTCCCCGGGACTCACAGATACGCAGTATTTT. This codes for CASSSPGLTDTQYF.

The chain has TRBV24-1 and TRBJ1-2; 9 positions agree with TRBD1. The CDR3 contains 16 residues. The ends lost 4 bases at V and 8 bases at J; junction bases unmatched: 13. Germline CDR1 is KGHDR and CDR2 is SFDVKD. CDR3 sequence reads: CATSDRTPQGAQGYTF. CDR3 DNA sequence: TGTGCCACCAGTGACCGAACACCACAGGGGGCGCAGGGCTACACCTTC.

This clonotype has a count of ten or more. This sequence joins TRBV10-3 and TRBJ2-3, with 7 bases aligning to TRBD1. Germline V gives CDR1 ENHRY, CDR2 SYGVKD. The V gene end was trimmed by 0 bases and the J gene end by 2 bases; junction bases not matched to a gene: 5. The CDR3 covers 16 residues. The CDR3 loop is CAISESDRAFTDTQYF. CDR3 DNA sequence: TGTGCCATCAGTGAGTCCGACAGGGCTTTCACAGATACGCAGTATTTT.

This clonotype has ten or more counts. CDR3 amino acids: CAWSSTSGRDTQYF. The CDR3 coding sequence is TGTGCCTGGAGTTCGACTAGCGGGAGAGATACGCAGTATTTT. V and J are TRBV30 and TRBJ2-3; TRBD2 agrees at 12 bases. The CDR3 length is 14 residues. Germline-derived CDR1 and CDR2 are GTSNPN and SVGIG (reference sequence). V lost 2 bases, J lost 5 bases, and 2 bases stayed unmatched.

The J gene is TRBJ2-4, the V gene TRBV6-6; no clear D gene. Per the germline V gene, CDR1 is MNHNY and CDR2 is SVGAGI (reference sequence). The CDR3 extends over 12 amino acids. Deletions cut 6 bases from V and 8 bases from J, with 11 bases between. The CDR3 here is CASRLDRDIQYF. For the CDR3, the DNA is TGTGCCAGCAGACTGGACCGGGACATTCAGTACTTC.

J is TRBJ1-2 and V is TRBV2, with 8 bases matching TRBD1. Losses at the gene ends were 3 bases for V and 4 bases for J; bases not matched to a gene: 10. There are 16 residues in the CDR3. CDR1 and CDR2 (germline): SNHLY, FYNNEI. This CDR3 reads CASSDPGGFLGYGYTF. In nucleotides, the CDR3 is TGTGCCAGCAGTGACCCAGGGGGCTTCCTTGGCTATGGCTACACCTTC.

Many counts were recorded for this clonotype. The chain uses TRBV7-9 and TRBJ2-7, with TRBD1 identical over 8 bases. This CDR3 contains 13 residues. CDR1 and CDR2 from the germline V gene are SEHNR and FQNEAQ (reference sequence). V shed 5 bases and J 5 bases; nucleotides not matched to a gene: 5. The CDR3 protein is CASSPADRDEQYF. CDR3 sequence (DNA): TGTGCCAGCAGCCCAGCGGACAGGGACGAGCAGTACTTC.

This clonotype has ten or more counts. The V gene is TRBV18, the J gene TRBJ2-7, with D perhaps given as TRBD1 or TRBD2 (5 bases each). V was clipped by 2 bases and J by 1 base, with 9 bases between them. The CDR3 consists of 14 residues. The germline V gene has CDR1 KGHSH and CDR2 LQKENI. The CDR3 DNA is TGTGCCAGCTCACCAGGGACGGAATCCTACGAGCAGTACTTC. The encoded protein is CASSPGTESYEQYF.

Comments on this clonotype: This sequence may be a read error, since a much larger clone differs from it by one base. The rearrangement links TRBV2 to TRBJ2-1, with 7 nucleotides matching TRBD2. Germline loops: CDR1 SNHLY, CDR2 FYNNEI. The CDR3 is 18 amino acids. The ends lost 0 bases at V and 5 bases at J; junction bases unmatched: 13. The CDR3 sequence: CASSEALLVGGINNEQFF. CDR3 DNA: TGTGCCAGCAGTGAAGCGCTTCTTGTGGGGGGGATCAACAATGAGCAGTTCTTC.